The sample holds many counts of the clone carrying this T cell receptor (beta chain). Antigen specificity is unknown. Individual cDNA molecules were tagged with unique molecular identifiers. TCRdb re-derived calls from the 5' RACE reads in MiXCR, one entry per CDR3 protein. This sample has 30,000 to 35,000 distinct CDR3 sequences, with 5.5% to 7.5% found just once. CDR3 size: 13 residues. V was pared by 6 bases and J by 7 bases, with 13 bases between. These data originate in a study of early T cells in non-severe SARS-CoV-2 infection. At the level of the study: Sequenced material consisted of bulk RNA (from unsorted whole blood), and chains were unpaired.

General study points: Matches to VDJdb favored anti-spike CD8 responses and missed private and CD4 specificities.

The clonotype comes from an adult who was a healthcare worker with PCR-confirmed SARS-CoV-2 infection or an uninfected control (not recorded which). The sample comprised whole blood. The chain employs TRBV12-3 or TRBV12-4 and TRBJ2-1; D might be TRBD1 (6 bases). The CDR3 DNA reads TGTGCCAGCAGCCTAGGGGGTCCTAATGAGCAGTTCTTC. Translating gives CASSLGGPNEQFF.